The clone carrying this T cell receptor (beta chain) was seen ten or more times. This CDR3 is built from 13 residues. Germline values: CDR1 SQVTM, CDR2 ANQGSEA. Trimming shortened V by 5 bases and J by 3 bases, and 14 bases separated the two germline ends. These data belong to a study of human T cells and chemical hapten exposure. Study background: DPC at 2% was the sensitizing agent, placed on roughly 2 cm by roughly 2 cm of upper inner arm skin. Patients received weekly diphenylcyclopropenone doses to the scalp throughout the approximately 24-week study.

TCRdb ran MiXCR on the RACE reads and lists one entry per CDR3 protein. This table holds tens of thousands of distinct CDR3 sequences, roughly 6.7% found once. This sample's time point: pre-sensitization, week 0. The treatment here: therapeutic diphenylcyclopropenone sensitization with weekly scalp DPC. Blood, whole and unfractionated, served as the source for total RNA extraction. The chain employs TRBV29-1 and TRBJ2-7, with a weak D call TRBD2 (5 bases). Material: whole blood, obtained in connection with sensitization to the hapten diphenylcyclopropenone (DPC). The TCR originated in a woman in her thirties with alopecia areata. Some clones in this sample may be carry-over from other donors' samples. CDR3 amino acids: CSVIPTDFYEQYF. The CDR3 bases are TGCAGCGTTATTCCGACGGACTTCTACGAGCAGTACTTC.